Listed below are T cell receptor beta chains from one sample, sequenced in a study of human T cells and chemical hapten exposure. Via MiXCR, TCRdb re-called the RACE reads, giving one row per CDR3 protein. The profile covers more than 150,000 distinct CDR3 sequences, with about 31% appearing a single time and less than 3.5% taken by the ten largest. The starting material was whole blood, obtained in connection with sensitization to the hapten diphenylcyclopropenone (DPC). The origin of the receptors is a woman in her twenties or thirties with alopecia areata. Some clones in this sample may be carry-over from other donors' samples. Each CDR3 is given with its conserved first and last residue. D genes are given only for firm matches. Size tells how often a clone was seen (once, few, many) or the class of an expanded clone, and some rows leave it out.

-,TRBV30,TRBJ1-4,-,TGTGCCTGGAGACGTCGAGAGATTCGCAATGAAAAACTGTTTTTT,CAWRRREIRNEKLFF
-,TRBV18,TRBJ1-1,-,TGTGCCAGCTCACCGAGTCAAAACCTGAACACTGAAGCTTTCTTT,CASSPSQNLNTEAFF
-,TRBV28,TRBJ2-1,few,TGTGCCAGCAGTTTAGGTCTACCCTACAATGAGCAGTTCTTC,CASSLGLPYNEQFF
TRBD2,TRBV7-3,TRBJ2-1,few,TGTGCCAGCAGCTTAATAGCGGGCCGATACAATGAGCAGTTCTTC,CASSLIAGRYNEQFF
-,TRBV7-2,TRBJ2-1,-,TGTGCCAGCAGCTCGGCCCTCGGGGACAATGAGCAGTTCTTC,CASSSALGDNEQFF
TRBD1,TRBV20-1,TRBJ1-5,-,TGCAGTGCTAGCGACGCGGGACAGGGGGACTATCAGCCCCAGCATTTT,CSASDAGQGDYQPQHF
TRBD2,TRBV5-1,TRBJ2-2,few,TGCGCCAGCAGCATGGGACTAGCTGCCACCGGGGAGCTGTTTTTT,CASSMGLAATGELFF
-,TRBV12-3/TRBV12-4,TRBJ1-5,-,TGTGCCAGCAGTTTAATGGGGAGCAGCAATCAGCCCCAGCATTTT,CASSLMGSSNQPQHF
-,TRBV7-9,TRBJ2-2,-,TGTGCCAGCAGCCGCCAGGGGACCCCCGGGGAGCTGTTTTTT,CASSRQGTPGELFF
-,TRBV21-1,TRBJ2-7,-,TGTGCCAGCAGCAATTCTGGGGGCAGGGGTCACGAGCAGTACTTC,CASSNSGGRGHEQYF
-,TRBV6-2/TRBV6-3,TRBJ1-2,-,TGTGCCAGCTCTCGGTCCGGAGGCTATGGCTACACCTTC,CASSRSGGYGYTF
-,TRBV4-3,TRBJ1-2,few,TGCGCCAGCAGCCAAGATGTCAGCGTCAACTATGGCTACACCTTC,CASSQDVSVNYGYTF
-,TRBV6-2/TRBV6-3,TRBJ2-7,-,TGTGCCAGCAGGCCCAGGAGCTCCTACGAGCAGTACTTC,CASRPRSSYEQYF
-,TRBV7-2,TRBJ2-7,-,TGTGCCAGCAGCGTTCAACCGGGGCCGGGGGAGCAGTACTTC,CASSVQPGPGEQYF
TRBD1,TRBV4-1,TRBJ2-1,once,TGCGCCAGCAGCCGCACAGGGGACCTAACCTCCTACAATGAGCAGTTCTTC,CASSRTGDLTSYNEQFF
TRBD2,TRBV5-1,TRBJ2-5,few,TGCGCCAGCACCAAAGGTCCTAGCGGCCAAGAGACCCAGTACTTC,CASTKGPSGQETQYF
-,TRBV10-3,TRBJ2-3,-,TGTGCCTCATCGGCCAGCGGAATCGTCCACGGGGATACGCAGTATTTT,CASSASGIVHGDTQYF
-,TRBV7-6,TRBJ1-2,few,TGTGCCAGCAGCTCGGGGGGGACTGTCGGCTACACCTTC,CASSSGGTVGYTF
TRBD1,TRBV6-2/TRBV6-3,TRBJ2-5,-,TGTGCCAGCAGTACCGACAGGGAAGAGACCCAGTACTTC,CASSTDREETQYF
-,TRBV18,TRBJ2-7,few,TGTGCCAGCTCACCAGGATCAGGGAGGTCCTACGAGCAGTACTTC,CASSPGSGRSYEQYF
-,TRBV9,TRBJ1-6,few,TGTGCCAGCAGCCCCCCGGGCCTCCAGGATTCACCCCTCCACTTT,CASSPPGLQDSPLHF
-,TRBV28,TRBJ1-1,few,TGTGCCAGCAGTTTTACAGTGAACACTGAAGCTTTCTTT,CASSFTVNTEAFF
TRBD2,TRBV10-3,TRBJ2-3,-,TGTGCCATCAGCGGTAGCGGGGGCTCAGATACGCAGTATTTT,CAISGSGGSDTQYF
TRBD2,TRBV29-1,TRBJ2-3,many,TGCAGCGTTGAATGGTGGGACGAATGGGGGACTAGCGGGGGAGCAGATACGCAGTATTTT,CSVEWWDEWGTSGGADTQYF
-,TRBV28,TRBJ1-2,-,TGTGCCAGCAGTTTCGGAGGAGCCGGGGCCTATGGCTACACCTTC,CASSFGGAGAYGYTF
-,TRBV6-6,TRBJ1-2,-,TGTGCCAGCAGTTACGGGGTGCCCCCACCTAACTATGGCTACACCTTC,CASSYGVPPPNYGYTF
-,TRBV27,TRBJ1-6,-,TGTGCCAGCAGTTTAAGTGCCGGGGTGAATTCACCCCTCCACTTT,CASSLSAGVNSPLHF
TRBD1,TRBV5-1,TRBJ1-6,-,TGCGCCAGCAGCTCGGGACAGACCATGTATAATTCACCCCTCCACTTT,CASSSGQTMYNSPLHF
-,TRBV29-1,TRBJ2-3,few,TGCAGCGTTGAGGGAGGTATCGGAGCTGGTACGCAGTATTTT,CSVEGGIGAGTQYF
-,TRBV7-2,TRBJ2-7,-,TGTGCCAGCAGTTCCAGTGCCTACGAGCAGTACTTC,CASSSSAYEQYF
-,TRBV27,TRBJ2-2,-,TGTGCCAGCAGTTCGGCAAAAACCGGGGAGCTGTTTTTT,CASSSAKTGELFF
-,TRBV20-1,TRBJ2-1,few,TGCAGTGCTAGAGATGAGACAGGGAGGCAGACCTACAATGAGCAGTTCTTC,CSARDETGRQTYNEQFF
-,TRBV10-3,TRBJ2-5,few,TGTGCCATCAGTGATGGGACGGCAGAAGAGACCCAGTACTTC,CAISDGTAEETQYF
TRBD1,TRBV28,TRBJ2-7,few,TGTGCCAGCAGCCCGACAGGGGGCGTTCGGGGGGGCTACGAGCAGTACTTC,CASSPTGGVRGGYEQYF
TRBD1,TRBV5-5,TRBJ1-3,few,TGTGCCAGCAGCTTGACGGGGGACAGTGGAAACACCATATATTTT,CASSLTGDSGNTIYF
TRBD1,TRBV20-1,TRBJ1-6,-,TGCAGTGCTAGTTACCGACAGGGGCAAAGGTCACCCCTCCACTTT,CSASYRQGQRSPLHF
-,TRBV3-1,TRBJ2-3,-,TGTGCCAGCAGCCAAGAATTGACGGGGTACTCGGATACGCAGTATTTT,CASSQELTGYSDTQYF
-,TRBV28,TRBJ1-1,few,TGTGCCAGCAGCACTCCGAACGTATTCGCTGAAGCTTTCTTT,CASSTPNVFAEAFF
TRBD1,TRBV2,TRBJ1-2,few,TGTGCCAGCAGAAGGACAGGGGTACTCTATGGCTACACCTTC,CASRRTGVLYGYTF
-,TRBV28,TRBJ1-1,-,TGTGCCAGCAGTTACCCCCCCCGGGGGAACACTGAAGCTTTCTTT,CASSYPPRGNTEAFF
TRBD2,TRBV19,TRBJ2-4,-,TGTGCCAGTAGTTTGGGGGGGGGAGCCAAAAACATTCAGTACTTC,CASSLGGGAKNIQYF
-,TRBV28,TRBJ1-1,once,TGTGCCAGCAGTCTGGTACAGCCTCTAAGGACTGAAGCTTTCTTT,CASSLVQPLRTEAFF
-,TRBV12-3/TRBV12-4,TRBJ2-2,few,TGTGCCAGCAGTCCCCTGCGGGCCGGCGGGGAGCTGTTTTTT,CASSPLRAGGELFF
-,TRBV5-1,TRBJ2-7,-,TGCGCCAGCAGGATATCAGACAGTGCTAGCTCCTACGAGCAGTACTTC,CASRISDSASSYEQYF
-,TRBV6-6,TRBJ2-6,few,TGTGCCAGCAGTTACGGAGGGTCTGGGGCCAACGTCCTGACTTTC,CASSYGGSGANVLTF
-,TRBV4-1,TRBJ1-4,-,TGCGCCAGCAGTCCCACGATGGGGGAAAAACTGTTTTTT,CASSPTMGEKLFF
-,TRBV27,TRBJ1-1,few,TGTGCCAGCAGAATAAGCATGAACACTGAAGCTTTCTTT,CASRISMNTEAFF
-,TRBV4-3,TRBJ1-6,many,TGCGCCAGCAGCCAAGATACGCGGAACTCACCCCTCCACTTT,CASSQDTRNSPLHF
-,TRBV13,TRBJ2-1,-,TGTGCCAGCAGCTTACCGGGAATTGAGCAGTTCTTC,CASSLPGIEQFF